These 19 T cell receptor beta chains were all obtained from the same sample, sequenced in a study of blood T cell repertoires in COVID-19. Profiling relied on immunoSEQ multiplex PCR, and the TCRdb table lists in-frame clones only, not all of them. The table includes approximately 250,000 clones, 80% to 90% detected once. Input material: peripheral blood. These receptors all stem from a man aged 55 to 69 with acute or convalescent COVID-19.

This chain connects TRBV19 to TRBJ2-3; 7 nucleotides match TRBD1. This CDR3 has 14 amino acids. Trimming removed 4 bases from V and 5 bases from J; junction bases left unmatched: 6. The germline gives CDR1 LNHDA, CDR2 SQIVND (reference sequence). In DNA form, the CDR3 reads TGTGCCAGTAGTAAGAAGGGGGCGGTAGATACGCAGTATTTT. It is translated as CASSKKGAVDTQYF.

This chain joins TRBV6-2 or TRBV6-3 and TRBJ2-2; TRBD1 matches 7 bases. With V trimmed by 2 bases and J by 7 bases, 4 bases remained unmatched. The CDR3 contains 14 residues. Germline-derived CDR1 and CDR2 are MNHEY and SVGEGT. Here the CDR3 reads CASSYPRTGGELFF. As DNA, the CDR3 is TGTGCCAGCAGTTACCCGAGGACAGGCGGGGAGCTGTTTTTT.

The rearrangement uses TRBV5-8 and TRBJ2-1; no firm D call. This CDR3 has 14 amino acids. V gave up 2 bases and J gave up 0 bases, with 6 bases separating them. Per germline, CDR1 SGHTS and CDR2 YDEGEE. As DNA, the CDR3 is TGTGCCAGCAGCTTATACAACTCCTACAATGAGCAGTTCTTC. Translation gives CASSLYNSYNEQFF.

The chain employs TRBV29-1 and TRBJ2-7, with a possible D match to TRBD1 (5 bases). The CDR3 runs 11 residues. Germline V lookup: CDR1 SQVTM, CDR2 ANQGSEA. With 4 bases removed from V and 3 bases from J, the gap between germline ends came to 7 bases. The CDR3 region has the DNA TGCAGCGTTGCACAGGTCTACGAGCAGTACTTC. Encoded protein: CSVAQVYEQYF.

The chain links TRBV9 to TRBJ2-5; 11 bases are a match to TRBD2. J lost 2 bases, V lost 2 bases, and 2 bases had no gene match. Germline CDR1 is SGDLS and CDR2 is YYNGEE. This CDR3 region has 15 residues. CDR3 in DNA: TGTGCCAGCAGCGTCGGGACTAGCGGACAAGAGACCCAGTACTTC. It codes for CASSVGTSGQETQYF.

This chain links TRBV28 with TRBJ2-7, with 7 bases matching TRBD1. After removal of 5 bases from V and 2 bases from J, the junction contained 12 bases not matched to a gene. Germline assignment: CDR1 MDHEN and CDR2 SYDVKM. This CDR3 is built from 16 residues. CDR3 DNA: TGTGCCAGCAGTCACAGGGGTCACTCCCTTACCTACGAGCAGTACTTC. It codes for CASSHRGHSLTYEQYF. Looking up the rest from reference TRBV28 and TRBJ2-7 gives the full variable domain: DVKVTQSSRYLVKRTGEKVFLECVQDMDHENMFWYRQDPGLGLRLIYFSYDVKMKEKGDIPEGYSVSREKKERFSLILESASTNQTSMYLCASSHRGHSLTYEQYFGPGTRLTVT.

The chain carries TRBV5-4 and TRBJ2-2; D is possibly TRBD1 (6 bases). CDR3 length: 15 amino acids. The germline V and J ends were trimmed by 2 bases and 5 bases, with 13 bases remaining between them. Germline V gene data show CDR1 as SGHNT and CDR2 as YYREEE (reference sequence). CDR3 sequence (DNA): TGTGCCAGCAGCTTAGGACAGAGAGCTACCGGGGAGCTGTTTTTT. Translation gives CASSLGQRATGELFF.

This clone has only one observation. The chain carries TRBV29-1 and TRBJ2-3; 8 nucleotides match TRBD1. The CDR3 loop spans 13 amino acids. CDR1 and CDR2 (germline): SQVTM, ANQGSEA. V trimming: 5 bases; J trimming: 1 base; junction bases outside the gene matches: 2. CDR3 loop: CSVTGGGTDTQYF. In DNA form, the CDR3 reads TGCAGCGTTACAGGGGGAGGCACAGATACGCAGTATTTT.

This clone was counted once. The rearrangement uses TRBV9 and TRBJ2-7; TRBD2 might be the D (6 bases). The CDR3 contains 13 residues. V was clipped by 3 bases and J by 3 bases, with 10 bases between them. From germline, CDR1 is SGDLS and CDR2 YYNGEE. CDR3 residues: CASSEYSGYEQYF. The CDR3 bases are TGTGCCAGCAGCGAATATAGCGGCTACGAGCAGTACTTC.

The chain has TRBV7-3 and TRBJ2-5; D gene ambiguous. V lost 2 bases and J 2 bases, leaving 6 bases between the germline ends. The germline V gene has CDR1 SGHTA and CDR2 FQGTGA. CDR3 length equals 13 residues. The CDR3 here is CASSLGLQETQYF. CDR3 nucleotides: TGTGCCAGCAGCTTAGGGCTGCAAGAGACCCAGTACTTC.

DNA for the CDR3: TGCAGCGTACGACAGGGGGTCAACACTGAAGCTTTCTTT. Protein sequence: CSVRQGVNTEAFF. This sequence joins TRBV29-1 and TRBJ1-1; TRBD1 matches 9 bases. The length of the CDR3 is 13 residues. The J segment lost 2 bases and the V segment lost 6 bases, leaving 4 bases of the junction unmatched. Germline V CDR1 and CDR2: SQVTM, ANQGSEA.

This chain joins TRBV27 and TRBJ2-7; 10 positions agree with TRBD1. This CDR3 has 14 residues. The germline CDR1 and CDR2 sequences are MNHEY and SMNVEV (reference sequence). The V and J ends lost 3 bases and 4 bases, in that order; junction bases with no gene match: 3. CDR3 in amino acids: CASSFRQGAYEQYF. The CDR3 nucleotides are TGTGCCAGCAGTTTCCGACAGGGGGCTTACGAGCAGTACTTC.

The rearrangement uses TRBV2 and TRBJ1-3; TRBD1 agrees at 7 bases. V lost 6 bases and J lost 4; bases outside the gene matches: 6. The CDR3 is made up of 14 amino acids. Per the germline V gene, CDR1 is SNHLY and CDR2 is FYNNEI. CDR3 protein: CASRPGTVGNTIYF. The CDR3, as DNA: TGTGCCAGCAGGCCGGGGACAGTAGGAAACACCATATATTTT. Complete variable domain (other parts from reference TRBV2 and TRBJ1-3): EPEVTQTPSHQVTQMGQEVILRCVPISNHLYFYWYRQILGQKVEFLVSFYNNEISEKSEIFDDQFSVERPDGSNFTLKIRSTKLEDSAMYFCASRPGTVGNTIYFGEGSWLTVV.

The chain employs TRBV27 and TRBJ2-7; D is ambiguous. The CDR3 length is 13 residues. CDR1 and CDR2 from the germline V gene are MNHEY and SMNVEV (reference sequence). V lost 5 bases, J lost 0 bases, and 8 bases lay in between. This CDR3 is CASSPRSSYEQYF. The CDR3 DNA is TGTGCCAGCAGTCCACGGAGCTCCTACGAGCAGTACTTC.

The chain couples TRBV14 to TRBJ2-7; 7 nucleotides align to TRBD2. The CDR3 runs to 13 residues. Per germline, CDR1 SGHDN and CDR2 FVKESK. Trimming removed 3 bases from V and 10 bases from J; junction bases left unmatched: 9. CDR3 region: CASSHGGGVKQYF. CDR3 DNA: TGTGCCAGCAGCCACGGGGGAGGGGTGAAACAGTACTTC.

V is TRBV6-2 or TRBV6-3 and J is TRBJ1-3; 9 bases fit TRBD1. This CDR3 spans 14 amino acids. V shed 6 bases and J 4 bases; nucleotides not matched to a gene: 4. Germline V gene data show CDR1 as MNHEY and CDR2 as SVGEGT. CDR3: CASSGTGTGNTIYF. CDR3 DNA: TGTGCCAGCAGCGGGACAGGGACCGGAAACACCATATATTTT.

This sequence joins TRBV5-4 and TRBJ2-7; a weak D match, TRBD1 (5 bases). CDR1 and CDR2 from the germline V gene are SGHNT and YYREEE (reference sequence). The CDR3 is 13 amino acids. Trimming pared 2 bases from V and 5 bases from J, leaving 11 bases between. The CDR3 protein is CASSFQGIHEQYF. The CDR3, as DNA: TGTGCCAGCAGCTTTCAGGGAATCCACGAGCAGTACTTC.

The sample holds a few counts of this clone. The chain combines TRBV27 with TRBJ1-5; weak D call: TRBD1 (5 bases). The CDR3 spans 13 residues. V gave up 4 bases and J gave up 10 bases, with 14 bases separating them. Germline V gene sequence: CDR1 MNHEY, CDR2 SMNVEV (reference sequence). This CDR3 reads CASSSVTGPPQHF. In DNA, the CDR3 is TGTGCCAGCAGTTCCGTAACAGGTCCCCCCCAGCATTTT.

This clone has just one count. The rearrangement joins TRBV2 to TRBJ1-3, with D tentatively TRBD1 (5 bases). Germline CDR1 is SNHLY and CDR2 is FYNNEI. Trimming removed 6 bases from V and 0 bases from J, with 18 bases in between. The CDR3 has 17 amino acids. CDR3 coding DNA: TGTGCCAGCAGGAAATCCAGGGCGGTGGGCTCTGGAAACACCATATATTTT. It specifies CASRKSRAVGSGNTIYF. Full variable domain (missing parts from reference TRBV2 and TRBJ1-3): EPEVTQTPSHQVTQMGQEVILRCVPISNHLYFYWYRQILGQKVEFLVSFYNNEISEKSEIFDDQFSVERPDGSNFTLKIRSTKLEDSAMYFCASRKSRAVGSGNTIYFGEGSWLTVV.